The present entry profiles one T cell receptor beta chain with its context. These data come from a study of CD8 T cells in Susac syndrome. RNA, at roughly 0.45 to 1 ug, was reverse transcribed with random hexamers. An immunoSEQ multiplex PCR amplified TCR beta CDR3 over 54 Vbeta and 13 Jbeta. From the immunoSEQ multiplex PCR reads, TCRdb called clonotypes with MiXCR, one entry per CDR3 protein. The sample shows about 150,000 distinct CDR3 sequences, roughly 95% of them seen only once. Isolation of CD8+ and CD4+ T cells was performed negatively, whereas enrichment of TEMRA cells was done by FACS. CDR1 and CDR2 from the germline V gene are WNHNN and SYGVQD (reference sequence). Trimming shortened V by 10 bases and J by 2 bases, and 14 bases separated the two germline ends. The CDR3 is 14 residues long.

The sample consisted of CD4+ T cells from PBMCs. V is TRBV10-1 and J is TRBJ2-2, with D perhaps TRBD2 (5 bases). The receptor was derived from a human donor in good health. For the CDR3, the DNA is TGCGCCACCCGGGAACTCATTAACACCGGGGAGCTGTTTTTT. The encoded protein is CATRELINTGELFF.